The rows below give T cell receptor beta chains drawn from one sample of a study of blood T cells in healthy people across ages. TCRdb called the 5' RACE reads again in MiXCR, with one record for every CDR3 protein. This sample has about 540,000 distinct CDR3 sequences, with around 24% found just once. The data also belong to a second study, concerning T cells of mothers and their children.

Sequences were obtained from blood. The receptor set was obtained from a boy younger than 18 in good health. CDR3s include the opening cysteine and the closing phenylalanine or tryptophan. A D gene is named only where the DNA matches it firmly. Not every row has a clone size; where given, it reads once, few, many or a size class.

abundance: NA; v_gene: TRBV5-1; j_gene: TRBJ2-1; d_gene: TRBD2; CDR3nt: TGCGCCAGCAGCTTGGCCCCTAGCGGATCCTACAATGAGCAGTTCTTC; CDR3aa: CASSLAPSGSYNEQFF
abundance: few; v_gene: TRBV12-3/TRBV12-4; j_gene: TRBJ1-3; d_gene: NA; CDR3nt: TGTGCCAGCAGTCCGTCCCGGGACAGAAACACCATATATTTT; CDR3aa: CASSPSRDRNTIYF
abundance: NA; v_gene: TRBV12-3/TRBV12-4; j_gene: TRBJ2-7; d_gene: NA; CDR3nt: TGTGCCAGCAGCGATGACAGCCTCGTAGGGGGATTCCACTCCTACGAGCAGTACTTC; CDR3aa: CASSDDSLVGGFHSYEQYF
abundance: NA; v_gene: TRBV4-1; j_gene: TRBJ2-7; d_gene: NA; CDR3nt: TGCGCCAGCAGCCAAGATTTTTCACAGGCTGTCTACGAGCAGTACTTC; CDR3aa: CASSQDFSQAVYEQYF
abundance: NA; v_gene: TRBV2; j_gene: TRBJ1-5; d_gene: NA; CDR3nt: TGTGCCAGCATGGCGGGAAACAATCAGCCCCAGCATTTT; CDR3aa: CASMAGNNQPQHF
abundance: many; v_gene: TRBV20-1; j_gene: TRBJ2-5; d_gene: TRBD1; CDR3nt: TGCCGAGGACAGGGCGGAGAGACCCAGTACTTC; CDR3aa: CRGQGGETQYF
abundance: NA; v_gene: TRBV12-3/TRBV12-4; j_gene: TRBJ2-7; d_gene: NA; CDR3nt: TGTGCCAGCAGTTTAGTCGACCCAGAAAACTCCTACGAGCAGTACTTC; CDR3aa: CASSLVDPENSYEQYF
abundance: few; v_gene: TRBV6-5; j_gene: TRBJ2-2; d_gene: TRBD1; CDR3nt: TGTGCCAGCAGTTCCGGACAGGAGAACACCGGGGAGCTGTTTTTT; CDR3aa: CASSSGQENTGELFF
abundance: NA; v_gene: TRBV3-1; j_gene: TRBJ2-6; d_gene: NA; CDR3nt: TGTGCCAGCAGCTCCTCTAGGGAGACCGTCGCCCACGTCCTGACTTTC; CDR3aa: CASSSSRETVAHVLTF
abundance: few; v_gene: TRBV7-2; j_gene: TRBJ2-7; d_gene: TRBD2; CDR3nt: TGTGCCAGCAGCTTACGACTAGCGGGAAGCTCCTACGAGCAGTACTTC; CDR3aa: CASSLRLAGSSYEQYF
abundance: NA; v_gene: TRBV30; j_gene: TRBJ1-4; d_gene: TRBD1; CDR3nt: TGTGCCTGGGCTACAGGGGGCGCAGGGGAAAAACTGCTTTTT; CDR3aa: CAWATGGAGEKLLF
abundance: NA; v_gene: TRBV20-1; j_gene: TRBJ2-1; d_gene: TRBD2; CDR3nt: TGCAGTGCTAGAGAAGCGGGAGTCTCCTACAATGAGCAGTTCTTC; CDR3aa: CSAREAGVSYNEQFF
abundance: NA; v_gene: TRBV12-3/TRBV12-4; j_gene: TRBJ2-6; d_gene: NA; CDR3nt: TGTGCCAGCGGATCCCTTCGCTCTGGGGCCAACGTCCTGACTTTC; CDR3aa: CASGSLRSGANVLTF
abundance: NA; v_gene: TRBV28; j_gene: TRBJ2-7; d_gene: TRBD2; CDR3nt: TGTGCCAGCAGTTTTAATCTAGCGGGGGCCGACTACGAGCAGTACTTC; CDR3aa: CASSFNLAGADYEQYF
abundance: NA; v_gene: TRBV7-9; j_gene: TRBJ2-7; d_gene: NA; CDR3nt: TGTGCCAGCGGGACCAGACTCTACGAGCAGTACTTC; CDR3aa: CASGTRLYEQYF
abundance: few; v_gene: TRBV20-1; j_gene: TRBJ2-7; d_gene: TRBD2; CDR3nt: TGCAGTGCCACACTAGCGGGAGGTGGTGGGTACGAGCAGTACTTC; CDR3aa: CSATLAGGGGYEQYF
abundance: NA; v_gene: TRBV5-1; j_gene: TRBJ2-3; d_gene: NA; CDR3nt: TGCGCCAGCAGGAGACAGCACACAGATACGCAGTATTTT; CDR3aa: CASRRQHTDTQYF
abundance: many; v_gene: TRBV3-1; j_gene: TRBJ2-5; d_gene: TRBD2; CDR3nt: TGTGCCAGCAGCCAAGATCTTACTAGCGCAGAGACCCAGTACTTC; CDR3aa: CASSQDLTSAETQYF
abundance: NA; v_gene: TRBV27; j_gene: TRBJ2-1; d_gene: NA; CDR3nt: TGTGCCAGCAGAAGGGAGCTAGCCTCCAATGAGCAGTTCTTC; CDR3aa: CASRRELASNEQFF
abundance: many; v_gene: TRBV5-1; j_gene: TRBJ2-1; d_gene: TRBD2; CDR3nt: TGCGCCAGCAGCGGGAGCGGGGGGGCAAGCAATGAGCAGTTCTTC; CDR3aa: CASSGSGGASNEQFF
abundance: few; v_gene: TRBV11-2; j_gene: TRBJ2-1; d_gene: NA; CDR3nt: TGTGCCAGCAGCTTTTTAAGGGGCGCGAGGAATGAGCAGTTCTTC; CDR3aa: CASSFLRGARNEQFF
abundance: NA; v_gene: TRBV4-1; j_gene: TRBJ1-1; d_gene: NA; CDR3nt: TGCGCCAGCAGCCAAGACCGGACAGCGCTCACTGAGGCTTTCTTT; CDR3aa: CASSQDRTALTEAFF
abundance: NA; v_gene: TRBV7-8; j_gene: TRBJ1-1; d_gene: NA; CDR3nt: TGTGCCAGCAGCTCCCGAGGAGCGAACACTGAAGCTTTCTTT; CDR3aa: CASSSRGANTEAFF
abundance: NA; v_gene: TRBV28; j_gene: TRBJ1-2; d_gene: TRBD1; CDR3nt: TGTGCCAGCAGTTTATTGGGGGGACAGGGGAATGGCTACACCTTC; CDR3aa: CASSLLGGQGNGYTF
abundance: NA; v_gene: TRBV7-9; j_gene: TRBJ2-1; d_gene: NA; CDR3nt: TGTGCCAGCAGCGTCCGGGGGGCTTACAATGAGCAGTTCTTC; CDR3aa: CASSVRGAYNEQFF
abundance: few; v_gene: TRBV28; j_gene: TRBJ1-5; d_gene: NA; CDR3nt: TGTGCCAGCAGTTACGAGGGGGTAGGTAGCAATCAGCCCCAGCATTTT; CDR3aa: CASSYEGVGSNQPQHF
abundance: NA; v_gene: TRBV28; j_gene: TRBJ1-1; d_gene: TRBD1; CDR3nt: TGTGCCAGCAGTCCATCCGGGACAGGGATTCCGGCTTTCTTT; CDR3aa: CASSPSGTGIPAFF
abundance: few; v_gene: TRBV7-9; j_gene: TRBJ1-6; d_gene: TRBD1; CDR3nt: TGTGCCAGCAGCCCCGGGACAGTTTATAATTCACCCCTCCACTTT; CDR3aa: CASSPGTVYNSPLHF